Below are 8 T cell receptor beta chains sequenced from a single sample in a study of PD-1 blockade in mismatch repair-deficient tumors. Only in-frame clones appear in the TCRdb table, and some are missing; sequencing was by immunoSEQ multiplex PCR. This sample has roughly 79,000 clones, with approximately 81% found just once. The input for sequencing was peripheral blood, taken 44 weeks after starting pembrolizumab. These TCRs come from an adult with mismatch repair-deficient cancer.

The chain couples TRBV6-5 to TRBJ2-2; perhaps D is TRBD1 or TRBD2 (5 bases each). The V and J ends lost 6 bases and 3 bases respectively, with 14 bases between them. The CDR3 has 15 amino acids. In germline, CDR1 is MNHEY, CDR2 SVGAGI. In nucleotides, the CDR3 is TGTGCCAGCAGGAAGCCGGGACGAGACACCGGGGAGCTGTTTTTT. This translates into CASRKPGRDTGELFF.

The chain has TRBV15 and TRBJ1-3; D remains ambiguous. The ends were cut back, 2 bases at V and 1 base at J, with 9 bases in the middle. This CDR3 spans 15 amino acids. CDR1 LNHNV and CDR2 YYDKDF come from the germline V gene (reference sequence). The CDR3 loop is CATSRNEGSGNTIYF. CDR3 nucleotides: TGTGCCACCAGCAGAAATGAAGGGTCTGGAAACACCATATATTTT.

V is TRBV5-8 and J is TRBJ1-5; no definite D call. V was pared by 0 bases and J by 5 bases, with 6 bases between. Per germline, CDR1 SGHTS and CDR2 YDEGEE. The length of the CDR3 is 13 residues. The CDR3 bases are TGTGCCAGCAGCTTGGGCAGAGATCAGCCCCAGCATTTT. Its translation is CASSLGRDQPQHF.

The chain links TRBV6-4 to TRBJ2-3; D may correspond to TRBD1 or TRBD2 (7 bases each). Germline CDR1 is MRHNA and CDR2 is SNTAGT. With 2 bases removed from V and 2 bases from J, the gap between germline ends came to 14 bases. There are 16 residues in the CDR3. CDR3 DNA: TGTGCCAGCAGTGACGGCAGGGGGGGGAACACAGATACGCAGTATTTT. This codes for CASSDGRGGNTDTQYF.

V and J are TRBV6-1 and TRBJ1-5; the match to TRBD1 covers 9 bases. J was trimmed by 6 bases and V by 4 bases; bases with no gene match: 7. The CDR3 runs to 15 residues. CDR1 MNHNS and CDR2 SASEGT come from the germline V gene. The CDR3 nucleotides read TGTGCCAGCAGTGGGACAGGGGAGCGCTCTCAGCCCCAGCATTTT. Translated: CASSGTGERSQPQHF.

The chain carries TRBV30 and TRBJ2-1; 13 nucleotides match TRBD2. J was trimmed by 10 bases and V by 2 bases; bases with no gene match: 5. Germline V gene data show CDR1 as GTSNPN and CDR2 as SVGIG (reference sequence). The CDR3 runs 14 residues. CDR3 region: CAWSIQLAGGEQFF. The DNA for the CDR3 is TGTGCCTGGAGTATCCAACTAGCGGGAGGGGAGCAGTTCTTC.

The chain links TRBV4-1 to TRBJ1-5, with 11 bases that match TRBD1. The CDR3 covers 15 residues. With 1 base clipped from V and 4 bases from J, the junction kept 0 bases outside the gene matches. CDR1 and CDR2 from the germline V gene are MGHRA and YSYEKL. In DNA, the CDR3 is TGCGCCAGCAGCCAAGGGGACAGGGGGAATCAGCCCCAGCATTTT. This codes for CASSQGDRGNQPQHF.

CDR3 region: CASSLVGDKQYF. The CDR3 DNA is TGCGCCAGCAGCTTGGTTGGGGATAAGCAGTACTTC. The chain recombines TRBV5-1 with TRBJ2-7; no clear D gene. The germline CDR1 and CDR2 sequences are SGHRS and YFSETQ. This CDR3 has 12 residues. Trimming removed 0 bases from V and 8 bases from J, with 9 bases in between.